These 10 T cell receptor beta chains were all obtained from the same sample, sequenced in a study of radiation and T cells in renal cell carcinoma. Method: immunoSEQ multiplex PCR; TCRdb's copy keeps in-frame clones and lacks some. The sample includes approximately 110,000 clones, around 83% of them seen just once. Time point here: baseline pretreatment blood. The treatment is: 15 Gy SBRT to primary tumor, nephrectomy 4 weeks later. The source was blood, collected from a patient whose treatment included radiotherapy and nephrectomy. The receptor source for this set is a woman in her sixties with renal cell carcinoma.

The chain joins TRBV30 to TRBJ2-7; TRBD1 matches at 11 bases. V gave up 3 bases and J gave up 7 bases; unmatched junction bases: 5. The CDR3 covers 13 residues. Looked up from germline, CDR1 is GTSNPN and CDR2 is SVGIG (reference sequence). CDR3 bases: TGTGCCTGGAGGGACAGGGGGCAGCGGGAGCAGTACTTC. Translation: CAWRDRGQREQYF.

This clone has only a few counts. The chain has TRBV6-5 and TRBJ2-7; TRBD1 matches 10 bases. Germline V lookup: CDR1 MNHEY, CDR2 SVGAGI. The CDR3 totals 12 residues. V lost 5 bases, J lost 13 bases, and 8 bases stayed unmatched. The CDR3 bases are TGTGCCAGCAGTACTAGGACAGGGGGTACTTACTTC. Residues: CASSTRTGGTYF.

V usage is TRBV7-6 and J usage is TRBJ2-1; possibly TRBD2 for D (6 bases). V lost 5 bases, J lost 5 bases, and 16 bases lay in between. This CDR3 has 15 amino acids. Germline CDR1 SGHVS, CDR2 FNYEAQ. CDR3 amino acids: CASSVRDSPNNEQFF. The CDR3 region has the DNA TGTGCCAGCAGCGTCCGGGACTCGCCTAACAATGAGCAGTTCTTC.

This clone was seen just once. The chain combines TRBV6-5 with TRBJ1-2; the D gene is possibly TRBD1 (5 bases). The ends were cut back, 6 bases at V and 4 bases at J, with 15 bases in the middle. There are 14 residues in the CDR3. Germline CDR1 reads MNHEY; CDR2 reads SVGAGI. Here the CDR3 DNA reads TGTGCCAGCAGCCGGGGACGGGAGGGCTATGGCTACACCTTC. It is translated as CASSRGREGYGYTF.

The V gene is TRBV4-2, the J gene TRBJ2-1, with 15 bases fitting TRBD2. CDR3 size: 16 residues. The germline gives CDR1 LGHNA, CDR2 YNFKEQ. J was trimmed by 7 bases and V by 0 bases; bases with no gene match: 1. CDR3 in amino acids: CASSQDGTSGGNEQFF. CDR3 sequence (DNA): TGTGCCAGCAGCCAAGATGGGACTAGCGGGGGGAATGAGCAGTTCTTC.

The rearrangement links TRBV11-2 to TRBJ2-7; D may be TRBD1 (6 bases). Trimming removed 0 bases from V and 5 bases from J, with 17 bases in between. This CDR3 has 16 residues. Looked up from germline, CDR1 is SGHAT and CDR2 is FQNNGV. The CDR3 region has the DNA TGTGCCAGCAGCTTAGATCCCCAGGGGTTGTGGGACGAGCAGTACTTC. Translated: CASSLDPQGLWDEQYF.

The rearrangement joins TRBV27 to TRBJ2-7, with a weak D call TRBD2 (6 bases). The CDR3 runs to 15 residues. Germline CDR1 is MNHEY and CDR2 is SMNVEV (reference sequence). V lost 4 bases and J lost 4, with 17 bases in between. Here the CDR3 reads CASSWRLGSFYEQYF. CDR3 in DNA: TGTGCCAGCAGTTGGAGACTAGGTAGTTTTTACGAGCAGTACTTC.

This sequence joins TRBV7-9 and TRBJ1-2; D ambiguous. The V gene's germline CDR1 is SEHNR and CDR2 FQNEAQ (reference sequence). This CDR3 comprises 13 residues. With 5 bases removed from V and 0 bases from J, the gap between germline ends came to 7 bases. CDR3 nucleotides: TGTGCCAGCAGCCCCGGCCCTAACTATGGCTACACCTTC. It specifies CASSPGPNYGYTF. The complete variable domain, with remaining parts taken from reference TRBV7-9 and TRBJ1-2, reads DTGVSQNPRHKITKRGQNVTFRCDPISEHNRLYWYRQTLGQGPEFLTYFQNEAQLEKSRLLSDRFSAERPKGSFSTLEIQRTEQGDSAMYLCASSPGPNYGYTFGSGTRLTVV.

This clone was detected only a few times. V and J are TRBV4-1 and TRBJ1-1, with 8 bases aligning to TRBD1. With V trimmed by 3 bases and J by 3 bases, 6 bases remained unmatched. The CDR3 totals 15 residues. The germline V gene has CDR1 MGHRA and CDR2 YSYEKL. CDR3 bases: TGCGCCAGCAGCCAGACAGGGGTATTTTACACTGAAGCTTTCTTT. Residues: CASSQTGVFYTEAFF.

The V gene is TRBV7-2, the J gene TRBJ1-1, with D unresolved. Trimming removed 1 base at V and 1 base at J, with 13 bases between. This CDR3 is built from 16 residues. Germline V gene lookup returns CDR1 SGHTA and CDR2 FQGNSA. The CDR3 region has the DNA TGTGCCAGCAGCTTAGGCAGGCTCTTGTGGAACACTGAAGCTTTCTTT. Its protein product is CASSLGRLLWNTEAFF.